A single sample gave rise to the 14 T cell receptor beta chains below, sequenced in a study of blood T cell repertoires in COVID-19. This table comes from immunoSEQ multiplex PCR, and its TCRdb copy is limited to in-frame clones, with some not included. The sample lists a few hundred thousand clones; 89% were seen once. Sequencing was done on a sample of peripheral blood. Every receptor here comes from a woman aged 40 to 49 who had recovered from COVID-19.

The gene calls are TRBV14 and TRBJ1-3; the D is unclear. The CDR3 extends over 13 amino acids. Germline V CDR1 and CDR2: SGHDN, FVKESK. The V end was cut by 1 base, the J end by 4 bases, with 5 bases between. CDR3 coding DNA: TGTGCCAGCAGCCAAGTCGGGGGAAACACCATATATTTT. It yields the protein CASSQVGGNTIYF.

The rearrangement joins TRBV5-1 to TRBJ1-4; D ambiguous. V shed 1 base and J shed 4 bases, with 8 bases lying between them. Germline CDR1 reads SGHRS; CDR2 reads YFSETQ. This CDR3 is 14 amino acids long. The CDR3: CASSLKPLNEKLFF. In nucleotides, the CDR3 is TGCGCCAGCAGCTTGAAGCCCCTTAATGAAAAACTGTTTTTT.

The chain is built from TRBV4-1 and TRBJ2-2; 11 positions agree with TRBD2. V lost 3 bases, J lost 3 bases, and 9 bases stayed unmatched. This CDR3 is 18 amino acids long. Germline assignment: CDR1 MGHRA and CDR2 YSYEKL. In DNA form, the CDR3 reads TGCGCCAGCAGCCAGGGGGGTCTAGCGGGAGGCTACACCGGGGAGCTGTTTTTT. Translating it yields CASSQGGLAGGYTGELFF.

This clone has more than one count but fewer than ten. The V call is TRBV3-1 (or the pseudogene TRBV3-2), the J call TRBJ2-1, with 8 bases lining up with TRBD2. Germline values: CDR1 LGHDT, CDR2 YNNKEL (reference sequence). V was clipped by 2 bases and J by 8 bases; unmatched bases: 8. The CDR3 has 15 amino acids. The CDR3 bases are TGTGCCAGCAGCCAACTTCGGGAGGGTCTGGATGAGCAGTTCTTC. Translation: CASSQLREGLDEQFF.

The chain has TRBV30 and TRBJ2-2; TRBD1 aligns across 9 bases. The CDR3 covers 13 residues. Trimming cost V 1 base and J 8 bases; bases outside gene matches: 2. Looked up from germline, CDR1 is GTSNPN and CDR2 is SVGIG (reference sequence). CDR3 DNA: TGTGCCTGGAGTGGACAGGGGGTGGGGGAGCTGTTTTTT. As protein: CAWSGQGVGELFF.

The rearrangement joins TRBV19 to TRBJ1-1; 8 bases line up with TRBD1. V gave up 3 bases and J gave up 2 bases; unmatched junction bases: 5. Germline V gives CDR1 LNHDA, CDR2 SQIVND (reference sequence). The CDR3 has 15 amino acids. The CDR3 coding sequence is TGTGCCAGTAGTATGGGGGACAGGACAAACACTGAAGCTTTCTTT. This translates into CASSMGDRTNTEAFF.

The CDR3 sequence is CASSLLLGSGTGELFF. The CDR3 DNA is TGTGCCAGCAGCTTATTATTGGGGAGTGGCACCGGGGAGCTGTTTTTT. The chain uses TRBV11-2 and TRBJ2-2; perhaps TRBD2 as D (5 bases). This CDR3 is 16 amino acids long. V was clipped by 2 bases and J by 4 bases, with 14 bases between them. Per germline, CDR1 SGHAT and CDR2 FQNNGV.

This chain connects TRBV6-1 to TRBJ2-7, with 9 bases that match TRBD1. The CDR3 contains 14 residues. Unmatched junction bases numbered 7, after V lost 5 bases and J lost 5 bases. Germline CDR1 MNHNS, CDR2 SASEGT. Written as DNA, the CDR3 is TGTGCCAGCAGTCCCCCTCGGACAGGGGACGAGCAGTACTTC. It specifies CASSPPRTGDEQYF.

This chain uses TRBV5-6 with TRBJ2-5, with TRBD1 identical over 11 bases. The V gene end was trimmed by 4 bases and the J gene end by 7 bases; junction bases not matched to a gene: 15. Looked up from germline, CDR1 is SGHDT and CDR2 is YYEEEE. The CDR3 has 17 residues. The CDR3 DNA is TGTGCCAGCAGCGCGTTACCGGGACAGGGGGACGGTGGGACCCAGTACTTC. This codes for CASSALPGQGDGGTQYF.

The genes are TRBV19 and TRBJ2-1; TRBD2 matches 12 bases. CDR3 size: 17 residues. J gave up 5 bases and V 3 bases, and 8 bases lay outside the gene matches. CDR1 LNHDA and CDR2 SQIVND come from the germline V gene (reference sequence). Here the CDR3 reads CASSIVWASGRDNEQFF. The CDR3 region has the DNA TGTGCCAGTAGTATCGTCTGGGCTAGCGGGAGGGACAATGAGCAGTTCTTC.

This clone was seen only once. The chain uses TRBV10-3 and TRBJ2-2; 9 positions match TRBD1. Trimming at V came to 3 bases and at J to 0 bases, leaving 2 bases not matched to a gene. This CDR3 contains 16 residues. Germline V lookup: CDR1 ENHRY, CDR2 SYGVKD. CDR3 nucleotide sequence: TGTGCCATCAGTGACACAGGGGGCGCGAACACCGGGGAGCTGTTTTTT. Its protein is CAISDTGGANTGELFF.

The chain combines TRBV21-1 with TRBJ2-7; TRBD2, the table's D call, was not compared with the DNA. TRBV21-1 is deemed a pseudogene. CDR3 length: 19 residues. CDR3 coding DNA: TGTGCCAGCATCCACACATGGGGGACTAGCGGGAGGCCGACCTACGAGCAGTACTTC. It specifies CASIHTWGTSGRPTYEQYF.

The CDR3 DNA sequence: TGTGCCAGCAGCTATGGACAAGGTCCATACAATGAGCAGTTCTTC. This sequence encodes CASSYGQGPYNEQFF. The rearrangement joins TRBV7-9 to TRBJ2-1, with a tentative D call TRBD1 (5 bases). V was shortened by 4 bases and J by 4 bases, with 14 bases between the two germline ends. The CDR3 length is 15 residues. Looked up from germline, CDR1 is SEHNR and CDR2 is FQNEAQ (reference sequence).

This chain uses TRBV12-3 or TRBV12-4 with TRBJ2-7; the D gene is possibly TRBD2 (7 bases). The CDR3 loop spans 13 amino acids. Trimming removed 3 bases from V and 2 bases from J, with 8 bases in between. The CDR3 loop is CASSLGGPYEQYF. In DNA, the CDR3 is TGTGCCAGCAGTTTGGGGGGGCCCTACGAGCAGTACTTC.